One sample yielded the 2 T cell receptor beta chains listed below, sequenced in a study of T cell responses to AZD1222 COVID-19 vaccine. Data came from immunoSEQ multiplex PCR; TCRdb stores just in-frame clones and leaves some out. The table shows roughly 86,000 clones, with 75% to 90% occurring only once. Material: peripheral blood, obtained 28 days after the second AZD1222 dose. The receptors come from an adult who received the AZD1222 COVID-19 vaccine.

The chain employs TRBV19 and TRBJ2-7; 9 bases align to TRBD2. V trimming: 3 bases; J trimming: 4 bases; junction bases outside the gene matches: 7. The CDR3 has 15 amino acids. The germline gives CDR1 LNHDA, CDR2 SQIVND (reference sequence). CDR3 nucleotide sequence: TGTGCCAGTAGTATCTCTAGCGGGGTAGGATACGAGCAGTACTTC. This sequence encodes CASSISSGVGYEQYF. The whole variable domain, filled in from reference TRBV19 and TRBJ2-7, reads DGGITQSPKYLFRKEGQNVTLSCEQNLNHDAMYWYRQDPGQGLRLIYYSQIVNDFQKGDIAEGYSVSREKKESFPLTVTSAQKNPTAFYLCASSISSGVGYEQYFGPGTRLTVT.

The V and J genes are TRBV24-1 and TRBJ1-5, with 7 positions matching TRBD1. CDR1 is KGHDR, CDR2 SFDVKD, per germline. Trimming removed 9 bases from V and 7 bases from J; junction bases left unmatched: 8. This CDR3 region has 13 residues. The CDR3 sequence is CATSQGGVQPQHF. The CDR3 DNA is TGTGCCACCTCGCAGGGGGGCGTGCAGCCCCAGCATTTT.